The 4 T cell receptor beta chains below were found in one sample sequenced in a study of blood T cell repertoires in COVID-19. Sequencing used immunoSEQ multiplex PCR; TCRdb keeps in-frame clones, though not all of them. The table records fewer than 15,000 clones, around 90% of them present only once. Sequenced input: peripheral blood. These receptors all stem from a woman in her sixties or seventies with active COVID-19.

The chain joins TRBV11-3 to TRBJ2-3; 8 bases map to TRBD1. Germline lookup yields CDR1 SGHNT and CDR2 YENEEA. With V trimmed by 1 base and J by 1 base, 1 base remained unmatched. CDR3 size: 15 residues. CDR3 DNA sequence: TGTGCCAGCAGCTTAGTGGGACAGGGCACAGATACGCAGTATTTT. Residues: CASSLVGQGTDTQYF. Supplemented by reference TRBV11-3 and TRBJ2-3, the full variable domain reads EAGVVQSPRYKIIEKKQPVAFWCNPISGHNTLYWYLQNLGQGPELLIRYENEEAVDDSQLPKDRFSAERLKGVDSTLKIQPAELGDSAVYLCASSLVGQGTDTQYFGPGTRLTVL.

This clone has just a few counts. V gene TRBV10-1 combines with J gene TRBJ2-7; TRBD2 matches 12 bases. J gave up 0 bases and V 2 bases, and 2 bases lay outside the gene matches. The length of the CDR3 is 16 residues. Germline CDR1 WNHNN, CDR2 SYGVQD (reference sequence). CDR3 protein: CASSEGLAGFSYEQYF. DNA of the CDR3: TGCGCCAGCAGTGAGGGACTAGCGGGATTCTCCTACGAGCAGTACTTC.

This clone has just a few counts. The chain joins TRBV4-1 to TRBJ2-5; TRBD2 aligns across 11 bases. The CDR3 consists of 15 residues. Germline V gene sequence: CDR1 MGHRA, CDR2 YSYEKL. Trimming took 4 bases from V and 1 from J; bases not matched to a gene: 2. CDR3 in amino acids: CASSLAGGIQETQYF. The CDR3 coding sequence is TGCGCCAGCAGCCTAGCGGGGGGGATCCAAGAGACCCAGTACTTC.

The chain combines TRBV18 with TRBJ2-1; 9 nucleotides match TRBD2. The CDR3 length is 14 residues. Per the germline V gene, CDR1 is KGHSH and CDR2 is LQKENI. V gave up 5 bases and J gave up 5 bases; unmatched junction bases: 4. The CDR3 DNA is TGTGCCAGCTCATTAGCGGGAGCGAACAATGAGCAGTTCTTC. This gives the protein CASSLAGANNEQFF.